Below are 28 T cell receptor beta chains sequenced from a single sample in a study of cytomegalovirus exposure and HLA in healthy donors. The PCR ran on 60 Vbeta and 13 Jbeta primers. Method: immunoSEQ multiplex PCR; TCRdb's copy keeps in-frame clones and lacks some. The sample contains about 130,000 clones, roughly 80% of which appear only once. Material for sequencing was PBMCs. These receptors were taken from a man younger than 30 in good health and CMV-seropositive.

V gene TRBV30 combines with J gene TRBJ2-7, with 12 bases lining up with TRBD2. The J segment lost 3 bases and the V segment lost 1 base, leaving 7 bases of the junction unmatched. The CDR3 covers 16 residues. Germline values: CDR1 GTSNPN, CDR2 SVGIG (reference sequence). This CDR3 reads CAWSAHRLAGVYEQYF. The DNA for the CDR3 is TGTGCCTGGAGTGCCCATCGACTAGCGGGAGTCTACGAGCAGTACTTC. The entire variable domain, with the rest obtained from reference TRBV30 and TRBJ2-7, is as follows: SQTIHQWPATLVQPVGSPLSLECTVEGTSNPNLYWYRQAAGRGLQLLFYSVGIGQISSEVPQNLSASRPQDRQFILSSKKLLLSDSGFYLCAWSAHRLAGVYEQYFGPGTRLTVT.

The chain carries TRBV6-6 and TRBJ1-4; 8 bases align to TRBD1. The V segment lost 0 bases and the J segment 8 bases; nucleotides outside the gene matches: 5. The CDR3 has 15 amino acids. The germline CDR1 and CDR2 sequences are MNHNY and SVGAGI (reference sequence). CDR3 sequence reads: CASSYSPGGFEKLFF. The CDR3 DNA is TGTGCCAGCAGTTACTCGCCAGGGGGCTTCGAAAAACTGTTTTTT.

This clone appeared a single time. The chain employs TRBV4-3 and TRBJ1-3; D is ambiguous. The CDR3 length is 14 residues. Germline loops: CDR1 LGHNA, CDR2 YSLEER. Trimming took 4 bases from V and 3 from J, leaving 10 bases between them. In DNA, the CDR3 is TGCGCCAGCAGCCCAAGCTCTGATGGAAACACCATATATTTT. This encodes CASSPSSDGNTIYF.

The gene calls are TRBV29-1 and TRBJ2-1, with a weak D call TRBD1 (5 bases). V was shortened by 4 bases and J by 10 bases, with 11 bases between the two germline ends. This CDR3 spans 11 amino acids. The germline CDR1 and CDR2 sequences are SQVTM and ANQGSEA. The CDR3 reads CSVVRKGEQFF. The CDR3 region has the DNA TGCAGCGTTGTCCGTAAGGGGGAGCAGTTCTTC.

V usage is TRBV5-6 and J usage is TRBJ1-2, with 7 bases aligning to TRBD1. J lost 4 bases, V lost 4 bases, and 10 bases had no gene match. Germline assignment: CDR1 SGHDT and CDR2 YYEEEE. The CDR3 spans 15 residues. The CDR3 loop is CASSNTRQGPYGYTF. In nucleotides, the CDR3 is TGTGCCAGCAGCAATACCAGACAGGGACCCTATGGCTACACCTTC.

This clone appeared a few times. The V gene is TRBV9, the J gene TRBJ1-2; TRBD1 is a possible D gene (5 bases). The V gene lost 0 bases and the J gene lost 2 bases, with 11 bases spanning the gap. CDR3 length: 15 amino acids. The V gene's germline CDR1 is SGDLS and CDR2 YYNGEE. CDR3 sequence: CASSVGSGMNYGYTF. As DNA, the CDR3 is TGTGCCAGCAGCGTAGGATCAGGGATGAACTATGGCTACACCTTC.

There are a few counts of this clone. The chain links TRBV19 to TRBJ2-1; TRBD2 agrees at 9 bases. This CDR3 is 14 amino acids long. V was clipped by 5 bases and J by 6 bases; unmatched bases: 5. The germline CDR1 and CDR2 sequences are LNHDA and SQIVND (reference sequence). CDR3 bases: TGTGCCAGTAGTTTCCGGACTAGCGTCAATGAGCAGTTCTTC. Encoded protein: CASSFRTSVNEQFF.

The chain is built from TRBV19 and TRBJ1-2, with D perhaps TRBD1 (5 bases). The CDR3 is 12 amino acids. The germline gives CDR1 LNHDA, CDR2 SQIVND (reference sequence). V lost 5 bases, J lost 8 bases, and 12 bases lay in between. The CDR3 DNA follows: TGTGCCAGTAGTTGGAACAGGCAGGGCTACACCTTC. It encodes CASSWNRQGYTF. Drawing the rest from reference TRBV19 and TRBJ1-2, the complete variable domain is DGGITQSPKYLFRKEGQNVTLSCEQNLNHDAMYWYRQDPGQGLRLIYYSQIVNDFQKGDIAEGYSVSREKKESFPLTVTSAQKNPTAFYLCASSWNRQGYTFGSGTRLTVV.

The chain links TRBV19 to TRBJ2-1, with 8 nucleotides matching TRBD2. Germline lookup yields CDR1 LNHDA and CDR2 SQIVND (reference sequence). V was pared by 6 bases and J by 0 bases, with 10 bases of the junction left unmatched. The CDR3 contains 17 residues. The CDR3 DNA reads TGTGCCAGTAGCAGTATAGCGGGACGAAGCTCCTACAATGAGCAGTTCTTC. It is translated as CASSSIAGRSSYNEQFF.

The chain carries TRBV30 and TRBJ1-2, with 7 positions matching TRBD1. Per germline, CDR1 GTSNPN and CDR2 SVGIG (reference sequence). The CDR3 runs 14 residues. V shed 6 bases and J 4 bases; nucleotides not matched to a gene: 11. CDR3 region: CACSAGRGAYGYTF. CDR3 DNA sequence: TGTGCCTGCTCCGCGGGCAGGGGGGCCTATGGCTACACCTTC.

The chain recombines TRBV11-2 with TRBJ1-1; D is uncertain. The CDR3 spans 14 residues. V shed 2 bases and J shed 7 bases, with 14 bases lying between them. Germline V gene sequence: CDR1 SGHAT, CDR2 FQNNGV. The CDR3: CASSLLRLAGEAFF. The CDR3 DNA is TGTGCCAGCAGCTTACTTCGCCTTGCCGGTGAAGCTTTCTTT. Variable domain in full (rest from reference TRBV11-2 and TRBJ1-1): EAGVAQSPRYKIIEKRQSVAFWCNPISGHATLYWYQQILGQGPKLLIQFQNNGVVDDSQLPKDRFSAERLKGVDSTLKIQPAKLEDSAVYLCASSLLRLAGEAFFGQGTRLTVV.

V is TRBV6-1 and J is TRBJ1-1; no clear D. The V end lost 2 bases, the J end lost 4 bases, and 14 bases lay between the germline ends. The CDR3 consists of 15 residues. Germline values: CDR1 MNHNS, CDR2 SASEGT. The CDR3, as DNA: TGTGCCAGCAGTGAAAATTTTGCGCTAGGCACTGAAGCTTTCTTT. Protein sequence: CASSENFALGTEAFF.

V is TRBV30 and J is TRBJ1-4, with TRBD1 matching over 8 bases. The trim removed 3 bases at V and 7 bases at J, leaving 7 bases unmatched. The CDR3 consists of 14 residues. The germline gives CDR1 GTSNPN, CDR2 SVGIG (reference sequence). The chain's CDR3 is CAWRRQGAGEKLFF. The CDR3 DNA reads TGTGCCTGGAGAAGGCAGGGGGCAGGTGAAAAACTGTTTTTT.

The rearrangement uses TRBV14 and TRBJ2-1; 9 bases map to TRBD2. The CDR3 spans 17 residues. In germline, CDR1 is SGHDN, CDR2 FVKESK. Unmatched junction bases numbered 13, after V lost 3 bases and J lost 7 bases. The CDR3 DNA sequence: TGTGCCAGCAGCCAGCGTCTGGCGGGGGGGCCTCCAAATGAGCAGTTCTTC. It translates to CASSQRLAGGPPNEQFF.

This clone appeared a single time. V usage is TRBV6-1 and J usage is TRBJ2-5; D might be TRBD1 (6 bases). V was trimmed by 6 bases and J by 5 bases, leaving 19 bases between them. Germline CDR1 MNHNS, CDR2 SASEGT. The CDR3 covers 15 residues. The CDR3 nucleotides are TGTGCCAGCAGGATGACACCCCGAGGACAGGAGACCCAGTACTTC. The encoded protein is CASRMTPRGQETQYF.

This clone has only a few counts. Distinct nucleotide sequences in the sample also encode this CDR3. The chain combines TRBV7-9 with TRBJ1-2, with a possible D match to TRBD1 (6 bases). CDR1 and CDR2 (germline): SEHNR, FQNEAQ (reference sequence). This CDR3 is built from 13 residues. V lost 5 bases and J 4 bases, leaving 11 bases between the germline ends. The CDR3 nucleotides are TGTGCCAGCAGCCCAGGACAGACCTATGGCTACACCTTC. Its translation is CASSPGQTYGYTF.

The rearrangement joins TRBV10-2 to TRBJ2-7, with 9 bases identical to TRBD1. The CDR3 is 14 amino acids. After removal of 6 bases from V and 6 bases from J, the junction contained 9 bases not matched to a gene. The germline CDR1 and CDR2 sequences are WSHSY and SAAADI. CDR3 residues: CASSENRGLTEQYF. The CDR3 DNA follows: TGCGCCAGCAGCGAAAACAGGGGGCTGACCGAGCAGTACTTC.

The chain is built from TRBV25-1 and TRBJ2-5; the D is unclear. This CDR3 is 13 amino acids long. Germline lookup yields CDR1 MGHDK and CDR2 SYGVNS. Trimming left V 5 bases short and J 4 bases short, with 11 bases between. CDR3 sequence: CASSRGFGETQYF. Written as DNA, the CDR3 is TGTGCCAGCAGTCGAGGATTTGGAGAGACCCAGTACTTC.

This chain joins TRBV4-1 and TRBJ1-1; 9 bases align to TRBD1. V trimming: 4 bases; J trimming: 1 base; junction bases outside the gene matches: 4. CDR3 length: 15 amino acids. Germline V gene data show CDR1 as MGHRA and CDR2 as YSYEKL. CDR3 bases: TGCGCCAGCAGCCGAGGGGGACAGGGGAACACTGAAGCTTTCTTT. Protein product: CASSRGGQGNTEAFF.

The gene calls are TRBV19 and TRBJ1-6, with TRBD1 as a possible D gene (5 bases). The CDR3 is 16 amino acids. The germline V and J ends were trimmed by 6 bases and 5 bases, with 17 bases remaining between them. Germline CDR1 and CDR2: LNHDA and SQIVND (reference sequence). CDR3 loop: CASRGLNPVDNSPLHF. The DNA of the CDR3 is TGTGCCAGTAGGGGACTAAACCCCGTAGATAATTCACCCCTCCACTTT.

This sequence joins TRBV19 and TRBJ2-5; 10 bases are shared with TRBD1. TRBJ2-7 matches the DNA end more closely, so the J call is doubtful. The germline V gene encodes CDR1 LNHDA and CDR2 SQIVND (reference sequence). This CDR3 contains 14 residues. CDR3 region: CASTPGTGAYEQYF. The CDR3 DNA follows: TGTGCCAGTACACCCGGGACAGGGGCCTACGAGCAGTACTTC.

This rearrangement joins TRBV5-6 to TRBJ1-2; TRBD1 aligns across 9 bases. V dropped 0 bases and J dropped 3; count of bases not matched to a gene: 6. CDR1 SGHDT and CDR2 YYEEEE come from the germline V gene. This CDR3 spans 16 amino acids. The CDR3 DNA reads TGTGCCAGCAGCTTGGCCGGGACAGGGAGGGACTATGGCTACACCTTC. This codes for CASSLAGTGRDYGYTF.

J is TRBJ2-7 and V is TRBV10-2, with D perhaps TRBD2 (5 bases). V lost 7 bases and J lost 2, with 12 bases in between. CDR3 size: 13 residues. CDR1 is WSHSY, CDR2 SAAADI, per germline. The CDR3 spells CASNRAETYEQYF. As DNA, the CDR3 is TGCGCCAGCAATCGAGCGGAAACCTACGAGCAGTACTTC.

With respect to this clone: The junction does not match germline at one end; this may be a read error. Other DNA sequences in this specimen translate into the identical CDR3. CDR3 amino acids: CASSLLPQGRVIYEQYF. DNA for the CDR3: TGTGCCAGCAGCTTGCTTCCGCAGGGCCGCGTTATCTACGAGCAGTACTTT. The rearrangement links TRBV5-6 to TRBJ2-7, with D possibly matching TRBD1 (5 bases). This CDR3 comprises 17 residues. The germline gives CDR1 SGHDT, CDR2 YYEEEE.

The chain has TRBV7-8 and TRBJ2-1; the D gene is possibly TRBD1 (6 bases). CDR3 size: 16 residues. V lost 2 bases and J 0 bases, leaving 11 bases between the germline ends. Per the germline V gene, CDR1 is SGHVS and CDR2 is FQNEAQ. The CDR3 bases are TGTGCCAGCAGCTTAAAACAAGGGGGCTCCTACAATGAGCAGTTCTTC. This gives the protein CASSLKQGGSYNEQFF.

Here the CDR3 DNA reads TGTGCCAGCAGCTCCCTTGTAGGAGCCGGGGAGCTGTTTTTT. It yields the protein CASSSLVGAGELFF. The chain combines TRBV7-7 with TRBJ2-2; D remains ambiguous. The CDR3 runs to 14 residues. Germline CDR1 and CDR2: SSHAT and FNYEAQ (reference sequence). Trimming pared 4 bases from V and 6 bases from J, leaving 12 bases between. Looking up the rest from reference TRBV7-7 and TRBJ2-2 gives the full variable domain: GAGVSQSPRYKVTKRGQDVTLRCDPISSHATLYWYQQALGQGPEFLTYFNYEAQPDKSGLPSDRFSAERPEGSISTLTIQRTEQRDSAMYRCASSSLVGAGELFFGEGSRLTVL.

This chain links TRBV7-8 with TRBJ1-2, with TRBD1 identical over 8 bases. Germline CDR1 reads SGHVS; CDR2 reads FQNEAQ. After removal of 5 bases from V and 3 bases from J, the junction contained 11 bases not matched to a gene. There are 16 residues in the CDR3. The CDR3 coding sequence is TGTGCCAGCAGCCCGACAGGGGACCCAACCTACTATGGCTACACCTTC. It yields the protein CASSPTGDPTYYGYTF.

This chain joins TRBV12-2 and TRBJ2-5; the table's D call of TRBD1 was not tested on the DNA. TRBV12-2 is recorded as a pseudogene. This CDR3 contains 14 residues. For the CDR3, the DNA is TGTGCAAGTCGCTCAGACAGAACCGGGGAGACCCAGTACTTC. Translated, it gives CASRSDRTGETQYF.